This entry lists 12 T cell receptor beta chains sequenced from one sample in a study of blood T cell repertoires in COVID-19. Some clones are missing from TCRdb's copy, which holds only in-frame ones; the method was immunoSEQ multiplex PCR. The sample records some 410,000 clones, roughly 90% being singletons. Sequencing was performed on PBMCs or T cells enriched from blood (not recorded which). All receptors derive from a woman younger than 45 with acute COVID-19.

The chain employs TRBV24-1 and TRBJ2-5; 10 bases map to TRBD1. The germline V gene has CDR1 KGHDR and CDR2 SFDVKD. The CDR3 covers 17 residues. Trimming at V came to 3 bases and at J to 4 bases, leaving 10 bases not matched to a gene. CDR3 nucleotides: TGTGCCACCAGTGATCATTCGGGGACAGGGGTCCGAGAGACCCAGTACTTC. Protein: CATSDHSGTGVRETQYF.

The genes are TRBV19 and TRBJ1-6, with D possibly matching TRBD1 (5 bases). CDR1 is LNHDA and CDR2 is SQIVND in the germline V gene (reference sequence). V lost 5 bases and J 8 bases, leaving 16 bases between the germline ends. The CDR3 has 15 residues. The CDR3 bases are TGTGCCAGTAGTCTATCATCGGGACTGGATTCACCCCTCCACTTT. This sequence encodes CASSLSSGLDSPLHF.

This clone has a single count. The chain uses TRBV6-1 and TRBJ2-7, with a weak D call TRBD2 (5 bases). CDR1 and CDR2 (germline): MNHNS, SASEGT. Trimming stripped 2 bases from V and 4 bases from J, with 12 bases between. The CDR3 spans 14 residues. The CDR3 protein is CASSESLLAYEQYF. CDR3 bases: TGTGCCAGCAGTGAATCCCTGCTAGCTTACGAGCAGTACTTC.

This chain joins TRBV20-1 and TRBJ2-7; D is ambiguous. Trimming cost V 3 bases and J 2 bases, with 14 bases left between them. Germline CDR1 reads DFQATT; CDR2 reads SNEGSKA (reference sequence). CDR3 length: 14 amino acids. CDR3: CSASGRVPTYEQYF. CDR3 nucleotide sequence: TGCAGTGCTAGTGGCCGGGTCCCTACCTACGAGCAGTACTTC.

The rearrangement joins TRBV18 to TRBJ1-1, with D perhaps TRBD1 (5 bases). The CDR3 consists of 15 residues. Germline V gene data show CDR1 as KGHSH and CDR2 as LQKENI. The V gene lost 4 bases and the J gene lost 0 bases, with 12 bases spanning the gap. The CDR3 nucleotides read TGTGCCAGCTCACGATGGGGGGGGATGAACACTGAAGCTTTCTTT. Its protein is CASSRWGGMNTEAFF.

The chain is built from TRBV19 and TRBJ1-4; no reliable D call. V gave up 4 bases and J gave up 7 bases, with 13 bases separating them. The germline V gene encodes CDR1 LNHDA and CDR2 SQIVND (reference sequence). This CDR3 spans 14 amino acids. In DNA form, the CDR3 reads TGTGCCAGTAGTAGGTTTGCGTTTTCTGAAAAACTGTTTTTT. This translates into CASSRFAFSEKLFF.

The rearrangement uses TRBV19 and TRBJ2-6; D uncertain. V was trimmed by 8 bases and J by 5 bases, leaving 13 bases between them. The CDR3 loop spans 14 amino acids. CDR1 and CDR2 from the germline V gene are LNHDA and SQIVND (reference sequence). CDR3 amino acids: CASAREARANVLTF. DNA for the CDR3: TGTGCCAGTGCTCGCGAGGCTAGGGCCAACGTCCTGACTTTC.

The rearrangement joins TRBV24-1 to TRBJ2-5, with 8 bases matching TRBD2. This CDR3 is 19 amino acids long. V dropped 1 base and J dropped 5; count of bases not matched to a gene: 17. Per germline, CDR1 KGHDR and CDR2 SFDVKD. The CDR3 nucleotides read TGTGCCACCAGTGATTTTGCTGCCGAAGGCGGACTAGCAATGGAGACCCAGTACTTC. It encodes CATSDFAAEGGLAMETQYF.

Written as DNA, the CDR3 is TGTGCCAGCAGTTTCGCAGGGGACCCATACTACACCTTC. It codes for CASSFAGDPYYTF. The chain is built from TRBV12-3 or TRBV12-4 and TRBJ1-2, with D perhaps TRBD1 (6 bases). V lost 3 bases to trimming and J lost 10 bases, with 15 bases between them. The length of the CDR3 is 13 residues.

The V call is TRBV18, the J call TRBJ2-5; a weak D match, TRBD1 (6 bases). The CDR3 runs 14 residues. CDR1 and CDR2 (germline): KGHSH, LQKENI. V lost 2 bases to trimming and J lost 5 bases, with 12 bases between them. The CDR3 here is CASSPRNRAETQYF. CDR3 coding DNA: TGTGCCAGCTCACCAAGGAACAGGGCTGAGACCCAGTACTTC.

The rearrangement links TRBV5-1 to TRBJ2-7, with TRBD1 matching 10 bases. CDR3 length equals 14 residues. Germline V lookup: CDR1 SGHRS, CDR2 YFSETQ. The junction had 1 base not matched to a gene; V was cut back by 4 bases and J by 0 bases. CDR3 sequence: CASSGTGASYEQYF. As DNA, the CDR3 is TGCGCCAGCAGCGGGACAGGGGCCTCCTACGAGCAGTACTTC.

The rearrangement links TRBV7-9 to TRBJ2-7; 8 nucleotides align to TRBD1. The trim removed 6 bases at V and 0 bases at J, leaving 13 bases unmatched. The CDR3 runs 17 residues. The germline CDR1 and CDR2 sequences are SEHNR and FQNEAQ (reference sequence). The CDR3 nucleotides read TGTGCCAGCAGACGTAGCATGGACAGGGAATACTCCTACGAGCAGTACTTC. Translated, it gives CASRRSMDREYSYEQYF.